This TCR beta chain is drawn from a study of blood T cell repertoires in COVID-19 (TCRdb year 2020). In the study overall: Samples covering the acute and convalescent phases of COVID-19 were provided by collaborators in the United States, Italy and Spain. Where HLA class I and class II types were available, the types were taken from metadata supplied by the sample provider, not from assay-based typing. Subjects who had been exposed to COVID-19, were actively infected with it, or had recovered from it provided the deeply sampled blood TCRbeta repertoires that made up the dataset. A freely available public database, intended as a resource for researchers studying the immune response to SARS-CoV-2, is where the repertoires were released. The material from the prospective study consisted of cDNA or gDNA derived from T cells, B-cell-depleted T cells, or PBMCs. The samples were drawn from two sources: the first 160 participants of the ongoing ImmuneRACE study, and 1,254 subjects contributed by 6 global collaborators. The sample metadata nearly always contained a de-identified subject ID, COVID-19 status, age in years and sex. On the study overall, not on this receptor specifically: Clinical and demographic metadata were provided uncurated, with the amount varying by source and participant.

To note about this clone: Its cognate antigen has yet to be identified. The input lacks base qualities; no much larger clone sits a single base away.

The immunoSEQ Assay, a bias-controlled multiplex PCR, was used to amplify TCRbeta CDR3 regions from genomic DNA. Per the source publication's procedure: The number of nucleated cells in each sample was estimated from the amplification of reference gene primers within the assay. Sequence reads were collapsed and filtered to measure the absolute abundance of every unique TCRbeta CDR3 rearrangement. For each sample, productive Simpson clonality was calculated as the square root of Simpson's diversity index over productive rearrangements. TCRdb obtained this table from immuneACCESS and retained in-frame rearrangements with V and J assigned. These tables miss some clones; where compared with another copy, unresolved V genes account for less than half of the shortfall, and the remainder is unexplained. V and J calls and clone size are those listed in that table; D and trimming were worked out from the DNA. For this sample there are about 140,000 clones; roughly 84% appear just once. The leading ten clones occupy 7% to 10% of the sample.

The trim is 1 base for V and 7 bases for J, with a gap of 14 bases between the germline ends. CDR1 SGHNT and CDR2 YENEEA are derived from the germline V gene. Measured from the cysteine to the phenylalanine, the CDR3 is 16 residues long. The entry retains the CDR3 DNA only, 48 bases that are in frame from base 1. The collaborating institutions used their own protocols to collect whole blood in K2EDTA tubes. For TCRbeta analysis, collaborator samples were shipped as frozen whole blood, as isolated PBMCs, or as DNA extracted from either sample type. The chain joins TRBV11-3 to TRBJ1-6; TRBD1 might be the D gene, on 5 matching bases. Material for sequencing was peripheral blood. The sequence was collected from a woman aged 55-70 years with acute or convalescent COVID-19. The CDR3 amino acid sequence is: CASSLALSGLNSPLHF. The nucleotides read TGTGCCAGCAGCTTAGCGTTGTCAGGGCTCAATTCACCCCTCCACTTT.